This T cell receptor beta chain was recorded in a study of cytomegalovirus exposure and HLA in healthy donors. Broader study findings: Most TCR sequences were uncommon, yet certain public TCRs appeared in many donors. Most CMV-associated TCR beta chains appeared HLA-restricted in a later analysis.

As concerns this clone: Its antigen is currently unknown.

With 60 Vbeta and 13 Jbeta primers, the PCR was carried out. TCRdb's table, derived via immunoSEQ multiplex PCR, lists solely in-frame clones and lacks some. This table holds some 110,000 clones, around four fifths found once. These donors counted as nominally healthy when sampled, but unrecorded immune exposures were likely. This CDR3 region has 17 residues. Germline lookup yields CDR1 LGHNA and CDR2 YNFKEQ. With 0 bases clipped from V and 3 bases from J, the junction kept 4 bases outside the gene matches. The rearrangement links TRBV4-2 to TRBJ2-2; 10 bases fit TRBD1. The sequence derives from a woman in her forties in good health and CMV-seropositive. The specimen sequenced was PBMCs. The CDR3 coding sequence is TGTGCCAGCAGCCAAGATGGCGGACAGGGGGACACCGGGGAGCTGTTTTTT. Protein sequence: CASSQDGGQGDTGELFF.